These 8 T cell receptor beta chains were sequenced from one sample in a study of blood T cell repertoires in COVID-19. TCRdb's copy holds only in-frame clones and misses some; the assay was immunoSEQ multiplex PCR. The sample lists approximately 150,000 clones; less than 85% were seen once. Sample: PBMCs or T cells enriched from blood (not recorded which). The receptors here all came from a man aged 55-75 years who had recovered from COVID-19.

This chain links TRBV5-1 with TRBJ2-1; D ambiguous. This CDR3 is built from 13 residues. The V and J ends lost 4 bases and 10 bases respectively, with 15 bases between them. Germline V gene lookup returns CDR1 SGHRS and CDR2 YFSETQ. The CDR3 region has the DNA TGCGCCAGCAGCGACCCTTCGAGGAGCGAGCAGTTCTTC. As protein: CASSDPSRSEQFF.

The J gene is TRBJ1-4, the V gene TRBV2; 8 bases line up with TRBD1. Germline loops: CDR1 SNHLY, CDR2 FYNNEI. The CDR3 is 15 amino acids. The junction had 3 bases not matched to a gene; V was cut back by 3 bases and J by 3 bases. For the CDR3, the DNA is TGTGCCAGCAGTGACAGGGGGCAGGCTAATGAAAAACTGTTTTTT. This translates into CASSDRGQANEKLFF.

The chain couples TRBV13 to TRBJ2-2; 12 nucleotides line up with TRBD2. This CDR3 is built from 14 residues. V shed 10 bases and J 3 bases; nucleotides not matched to a gene: 3. Germline CDR1 PRHDT, CDR2 FYEKMQ (reference sequence). This CDR3 is CATTSGGYTGELFF. CDR3 nucleotide sequence: TGTGCCACCACTAGCGGGGGGTACACCGGGGAGCTGTTTTTT.

The rearrangement joins TRBV5-1 to TRBJ1-3, with D possibly TRBD1 on 6 matching bases. V lost 4 bases, J lost 9 bases, and 11 bases lay in between. Per germline, CDR1 SGHRS and CDR2 YFSETQ. The CDR3 is 12 amino acids. The CDR3 reads CASSLQGSTIYF. The CDR3 coding sequence is TGCGCCAGCAGCCTCCAGGGGAGCACCATATATTTT. The full variable domain, rest sourced from reference TRBV5-1 and TRBJ1-3, is KAGVTQTPRYLIKTRGQQVTLSCSPISGHRSVSWYQQTPGQGLQFLFEYFSETQRNKGNFPGRFSGRQFSNSRSEMNVSTLELGDSALYLCASSLQGSTIYFGEGSWLTVV.

This chain links TRBV4-1 with TRBJ2-7, with D unclear. Deletions cut 1 base from V and 3 bases from J, with 13 bases between. The CDR3 runs 15 residues. Germline V gene sequence: CDR1 MGHRA, CDR2 YSYEKL. The CDR3 coding sequence is TGCGCCAGCAGCCAAGGAGCGTCACGAGGCTACGAGCAGTACTTC. Amino acids: CASSQGASRGYEQYF.

The J gene is TRBJ2-3, the V gene TRBV5-1, with 7 nucleotides matching TRBD1. Trimming at V came to 2 bases and at J to 2 bases, leaving 11 bases not matched to a gene. Germline CDR1 and CDR2: SGHRS and YFSETQ. The CDR3 extends over 17 amino acids. The CDR3 spells CASSFRPTGADTDTQYF. CDR3 nucleotide sequence: TGCGCCAGCAGCTTCCGCCCTACAGGGGCCGACACAGATACGCAGTATTTT. The full variable domain, completed using reference TRBV5-1 and TRBJ2-3, is KAGVTQTPRYLIKTRGQQVTLSCSPISGHRSVSWYQQTPGQGLQFLFEYFSETQRNKGNFPGRFSGRQFSNSRSEMNVSTLELGDSALYLCASSFRPTGADTDTQYFGPGTRLTVL.

This clone was seen only a few times. J is TRBJ2-1 and V is TRBV11-3; perhaps TRBD1 as D (5 bases). From germline, CDR1 is SGHNT and CDR2 YENEEA. Trimming cost V 5 bases and J 7 bases, with 9 bases left between them. The CDR3 contains 12 residues. The DNA for the CDR3 is TGTGCCAGCAGCCAAAACAGGAATGAGCAGTTCTTC. The encoded protein is CASSQNRNEQFF.

The CDR3 reads CASSLGPSGAQYF. In DNA, the CDR3 is TGTGCCAGCAGCTTAGGTCCCTCGGGGGCCCAGTACTTC. The J gene is TRBJ2-5, the V gene TRBV11-3; TRBD2 is a possible D gene (6 bases). The CDR3 is made up of 13 amino acids. CDR1 and CDR2 from the germline V gene are SGHNT and YENEEA. Trimming took off 1 base at V and 9 bases at J, with 12 bases between the two ends.